The T cell receptor beta chain under discussion was sequenced for a study of control samples from healthy donors and cancer patients (dated by TCRdb to about 2020). Deletion took 0 bases off V and 8 bases off J, with a span of 13 bases between the germline ends. CDR1 and CDR2 were assigned from the germline V gene as SGHTA and FQGNSA. Taken from cysteine to phenylalanine, the CDR3 has 14 residues. CDR3 DNA only is kept here, 42 bases in frame from base 1. Libraries were made using the immunoSEQ multiplex PCR assay. What TCRdb holds here is the immuneACCESS table cut down to in-frame rearrangements. Part of the clones is not present; checked against another copy, under half of the missing clones reflect an unresolved V gene, and the others are unexplained. This sample gives tens of thousands of clones in total; 80% to 95% of them show up just once. The ten top clones hold roughly 0.91% of the sample.

This clone occurred once. Its antigen remains undetermined. No base quality values were provided; no much bigger clone lies one nucleotide off. The receptor comes from a man under 40 with colorectal cancer. The rearranged chain carries TRBV7-2 and TRBJ1-1; the D gene cannot be named for sure. The specimen was PBMCs. The sequenced DNA: TGTGCCAGCAGCTTAGCGTGGCGGGGAAGCGAAGCTTTCTTT. Its translation is CASSLAWRGSEAFF. Joined to the reference TRBV7-2 and TRBJ1-1 proteins, this CDR3 gives the full variable domain: GAGVSQSPSNKVTEKGKDVELRCDPISGHTALYWYRQSLGQGLEFLIYFQGNSAPDKSGLPSDRFSAERTGGSVSTLTIQRTQQEDSAVYLCASSLAWRGSEAFFGQGTRLTVV.